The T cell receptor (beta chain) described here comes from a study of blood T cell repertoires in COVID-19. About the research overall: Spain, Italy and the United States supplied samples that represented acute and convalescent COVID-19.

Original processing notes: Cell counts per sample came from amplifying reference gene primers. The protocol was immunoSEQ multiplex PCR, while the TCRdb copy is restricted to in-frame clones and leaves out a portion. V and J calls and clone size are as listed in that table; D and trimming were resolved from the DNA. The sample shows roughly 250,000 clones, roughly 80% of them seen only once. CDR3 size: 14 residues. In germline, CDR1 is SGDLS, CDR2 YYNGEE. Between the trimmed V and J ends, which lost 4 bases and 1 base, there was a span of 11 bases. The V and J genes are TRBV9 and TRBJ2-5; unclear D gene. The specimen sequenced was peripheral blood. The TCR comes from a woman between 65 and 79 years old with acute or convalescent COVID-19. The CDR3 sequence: CASSTRGIQETQYF. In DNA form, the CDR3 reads TGTGCCAGCAGCACCCGAGGTATCCAAGAGACCCAGTACTTC.